This is a list of T cell receptor beta chains from one sample in a study of blood T cell repertoires in COVID-19. The table came from immunoSEQ multiplex PCR; TCRdb's copy has only in-frame clones and leaves some out. The data contain some 450,000 clones, around 90% of them singletons. Sequencing was performed on peripheral blood. These receptor sequences come from a man aged 18 to 29 with COVID-19, enrolled during active disease. The CDR3 runs from the conserved cysteine through the conserved F or W. A D gene is named only where the DNA matches it firmly. Expanded clones get a size class; other rows say once, few or many, or leave the size out.

V gene	clone size	D gene	J gene	CDR3 protein	CDR3 DNA
TRBV6-5	-	-	TRBJ1-4	CAGSSGGGNEKLFF	TGTGCGGGGTCCTCCGGAGGCGGTAATGAAAAACTGTTTTTT
TRBV6-2/TRBV6-3	-	TRBD2	TRBJ2-7	CASSQQTSGFYEQYF	TGTGCCAGCAGTCAACAGACTAGCGGATTCTACGAGCAGTACTTC
TRBV19	few	-	TRBJ1-1	CASRTQSNTEAFF	TGTGCCAGTAGAACACAGAGTAACACTGAAGCTTTCTTT
TRBV4-1	-	TRBD1	TRBJ2-7	CASGSGGGYEQYF	TGCGCCAGCGGGTCAGGGGGCGGGTACGAGCAGTACTTC
TRBV7-6	-	TRBD1	TRBJ2-5	CASSFRTGGPVIGTQYF	TGTGCCAGCAGCTTTCGGACAGGGGGTCCTGTGATTGGGACCCAGTACTTC
TRBV27	-	-	TRBJ2-5	CASSPYRQLETQYF	TGTGCCAGCAGTCCTTACAGACAGCTGGAGACCCAGTACTTC
TRBV5-4	-	-	TRBJ2-7	CASSLGSDEQYF	TGTGCCAGCAGCTTGGGGTCGGACGAGCAGTACTTC
TRBV3-1/TRBV3-2	-	-	TRBJ2-2	CASSQQGSGELFF	TGTGCCAGCAGCCAACAGGGCTCCGGGGAGCTGTTTTTT
TRBV11-2	-	-	TRBJ2-3	CASSLALLGQDTQYF	TGTGCCAGCAGCTTAGCTTTACTAGGGCAAGATACGCAGTATTTT
TRBV28	-	TRBD1	TRBJ1-2	CASSFNRGIQGYTF	TGTGCCAGCAGCTTTAACAGGGGTATTCAGGGCTACACCTTC
TRBV11-2	-	TRBD1	TRBJ1-1	CASSQYRDRRGTEAFF	TGTGCCAGCAGCCAATACCGGGACAGGAGGGGCACTGAAGCTTTCTTT
TRBV4-1	-	-	TRBJ1-1	CASSPQNEGNTEAFF	TGCGCCAGCAGCCCCCAAAATGAGGGGAACACTGAAGCTTTCTTT
TRBV11-2	-	-	TRBJ2-2	CASSPGEGELFF	TGTGCCAGCAGCCCCGGAGAGGGGGAGCTGTTTTTT
TRBV4-1	few	-	TRBJ1-3	CASSPSQSATGNTIYF	TGCGCCAGCAGCCCCTCTCAGTCCGCCACTGGAAACACCATATATTTT
TRBV7-9	-	-	TRBJ2-2	CASSQNAPGDGTGELFF	TGTGCCAGCTCACAAAACGCCCCAGGGGACGGCACCGGGGAGCTGTTTTTT
TRBV19	-	-	TRBJ2-2	CASSIGRHLNTGELFF	TGTGCCAGTAGTATCGGGAGACACCTGAACACCGGGGAGCTGTTTTTT
TRBV25-1	-	-	TRBJ2-4	CASMGGYAAANIQYF	TGTGCCAGCATGGGGGGATATGCTGCGGCAAACATTCAGTACTTC
TRBV19	-	-	TRBJ2-7	CASRAWDTLNSEQYF	TGTGCCAGTAGGGCTTGGGACACCCTTAATAGCGAGCAGTACTTC
TRBV19	-	-	TRBJ2-3	CASSIWGDTQYF	TGTGCCAGTAGTATCTGGGGGGACACGCAGTATTTT
TRBV10-1	-	-	TRBJ1-2	CASSGGNYGYTF	TGCGCCAGCAGTGGAGGGAACTATGGCTACACCTTC
TRBV6-5	-	TRBD2	TRBJ2-1	CASRSGTSMADEQFF	TGTGCCAGCAGATCCGGGACTAGCATGGCGGATGAGCAGTTCTTC
TRBV19	-	-	TRBJ2-7	CASSIRYRDGEQYF	TGTGCCAGTAGTATAAGGTACAGGGATGGCGAGCAGTACTTC
TRBV6-5	-	-	TRBJ1-5	CASSLTGHHNQPQHF	TGTGCCAGCAGCCTAACGGGACACCACAATCAGCCCCAGCATTTT
TRBV10-1	-	TRBD1	TRBJ2-7	CASSDGTASYEQYF	TGCGCCAGCAGTGATGGGACAGCCTCCTACGAGCAGTACTTC
TRBV30	-	TRBD1	TRBJ1-1	CAWIKPGAGGTEAFF	TGTGCCTGGATCAAACCTGGGGCAGGGGGCACTGAAGCTTTCTTT
TRBV7-9	-	TRBD1	TRBJ1-2	CASSPGQNYGYTF	TGTGCCAGCAGCCCGGGACAGAACTATGGCTACACCTTC
TRBV3-1/TRBV3-2	-	-	TRBJ1-2	CASSRRSDYGYTF	TGTGCCAGCAGCCGAAGAAGCGACTATGGCTACACCTTC
TRBV19	-	-	TRBJ1-5	CASSMLRDPQNQPQHF	TGTGCCAGTAGTATGCTGCGGGATCCACAAAATCAGCCCCAGCATTTT
TRBV7-9	-	TRBD2	TRBJ2-3	CASSLVTSGPRRTDTQYF	TGTGCCAGCAGCTTAGTTACTAGCGGGCCCCGTCGCACAGATACGCAGTATTTT
TRBV7-9	-	-	TRBJ1-3	CASSLERRVSGNTIYF	TGTGCCAGCAGCTTAGAGCGCAGGGTATCTGGAAACACCATATATTTT
TRBV7-9	-	TRBD2	TRBJ2-1	CASSPKASGSGNEQFF	TGTGCCAGCAGCCCTAAGGCTAGCGGGAGCGGGAATGAGCAGTTCTTC
TRBV2	-	-	TRBJ2-2	CASSESQGTGELFF	TGTGCCAGCAGTGAAAGTCAGGGCACCGGGGAGCTGTTTTTT
TRBV7-6	-	-	TRBJ2-5	CASSLGVIGQETQYF	TGTGCCAGCAGCTTAGGGGTGATCGGGCAAGAGACCCAGTACTTC
TRBV9	-	TRBD1	TRBJ2-2	CASSPPGQGNTGELFF	TGTGCCAGCAGCCCGCCGGGACAGGGGAACACCGGGGAGCTGTTTTTT
TRBV11-2	-	-	TRBJ1-3	CASSLARSYGGNTIYF	TGTGCCAGCAGCTTAGCGCGGTCATACGGCGGAAACACCATATATTTT
TRBV18	few	-	TRBJ2-4	CASSPAGSAKNIQYF	TGTGCCAGCTCACCGGCGGGCTCAGCCAAAAACATTCAGTACTTC
TRBV9	-	-	TRBJ1-1	CASSPQGHTEAFF	TGTGCCAGCAGCCCCCAGGGTCACACTGAAGCTTTCTTT
TRBV19	-	TRBD1	TRBJ2-2	CASSTGQGTGGELFF	TGTGCCAGTAGTACGGGACAGGGAACGGGCGGGGAGCTGTTTTTT
TRBV28	-	-	TRBJ1-1	CASSSRGPLAFF	TGTGCCAGCAGTTCCAGGGGCCCCTTAGCTTTCTTT
TRBV19	-	TRBD1	TRBJ1-2	CASSAGTGNGYTF	TGTGCCAGTAGTGCCGGGACAGGGAATGGCTACACCTTC
TRBV9	-	TRBD1	TRBJ1-3	CASSPRGDSPRNTIYF	TGTGCCAGCAGCCCGAGGGGGGACAGCCCTAGAAACACCATATATTTT
TRBV5-1	-	-	TRBJ2-7	CASSPGRAYEQYF	TGCGCCAGCAGCCCGGGCAGGGCTTACGAGCAGTACTTC
TRBV29-1	-	TRBD1	TRBJ2-3	CSVVNRGKVDTQYF	TGCAGCGTCGTAAACAGGGGCAAAGTAGATACGCAGTATTTT
TRBV5-4	-	-	TRBJ2-7	CASSDVANHINYEQYF	TGTGCCAGCAGCGATGTAGCGAACCACATCAACTACGAGCAGTACTTC
TRBV9	-	-	TRBJ2-1	CASSVRGTSGNEQFF	TGTGCCAGCAGCGTAAGAGGCACTTCCGGGAATGAGCAGTTCTTC
TRBV6-5	-	-	TRBJ2-2	CASTPRGNGELFF	TGTGCCAGCACCCCAAGGGGGAACGGGGAGCTGTTTTTT
TRBV5-1	-	TRBD1	TRBJ2-3	CASSLGGTGGTTDTQYF	TGCGCCAGCAGCTTGGGTGGGACAGGGGGCACTACAGATACGCAGTATTTT
TRBV18	-	-	TRBJ1-4	CASSRESEKLFF	TGTGCCAGCTCACGGGAGAGTGAAAAACTGTTTTTT
TRBV10-2	-	TRBD1	TRBJ2-7	CASSSPDRVSLYEQYF	TGCGCCAGCAGCTCCCCCGACAGGGTGTCCCTGTACGAGCAGTACTTC
TRBV6-2/TRBV6-3	-	TRBD2	TRBJ2-7	CASSYTIAGGEYEQYF	TGTGCCAGCAGTTACACAATAGCGGGGGGGGAGTACGAGCAGTACTTC
TRBV7-6	-	-	TRBJ2-2	CASSLRENTGELFF	TGTGCCAGCAGCTTGAGGGAGAACACCGGGGAGCTGTTTTTT
TRBV19	-	-	TRBJ2-2	CASSIAQRVTGELFF	TGTGCCAGTAGTATAGCCCAGAGGGTCACCGGGGAGCTGTTTTTT
TRBV19	-	TRBD2	TRBJ2-5	CASSPGLAGRETQYF	TGTGCCAGTAGTCCAGGACTAGCGGGCAGGGAGACCCAGTACTTC
TRBV14	once	TRBD1	TRBJ2-7	CASSEGQGVDEQYF	TGTGCCAGCAGCGAAGGACAGGGGGTCGACGAGCAGTACTTC
TRBV7-6	-	TRBD2	TRBJ2-5	CASSKRGIETQYF	TGTGCCAGCAGCAAGCGGGGCATAGAGACCCAGTACTTC
TRBV7-9	-	TRBD2	TRBJ2-1	CASSYLAGGREQFF	TGTGCCAGCAGCTACCTAGCGGGAGGGCGCGAGCAGTTCTTC
TRBV9	-	-	TRBJ2-1	CASSPRASGHNEQFF	TGTGCCAGCAGCCCTCGTGCCAGCGGCCACAATGAGCAGTTCTTC
TRBV9	-	-	TRBJ2-7	CASSVGKGEQYF	TGTGCCAGCAGCGTAGGAAAGGGGGAGCAGTACTTC